Following are 15 T cell receptor beta chains from one sample sequenced in a study of cytomegalovirus exposure and HLA in healthy donors. PCR was performed using 60 Vbeta and 13 Jbeta primers. The data were produced by immunoSEQ multiplex PCR, yet TCRdb's version contains in-frame clones alone and is incomplete. Seen here are approximately 100,000 clones, around 80% observed once, and the top ten hold approximately 16%. The sequencing input was PBMCs. The receptor source for this set is a man in his 60s in good health and CMV-seropositive.

The chain uses TRBV20-1 and TRBJ1-2; 8 nucleotides match TRBD1. Germline-derived CDR1 and CDR2 are DFQATT and SNEGSKA (reference sequence). The junction had 5 bases not matched to a gene; V was cut back by 6 bases and J by 11 bases. The CDR3 runs 10 residues. The CDR3 reads CSAQGQGYTF. CDR3 nucleotide sequence: TGCAGTGCCCAAGGACAGGGATACACCTTC.

V usage is TRBV6-1 and J usage is TRBJ2-4; perhaps TRBD2 as D (6 bases). CDR1 and CDR2 (germline): MNHNS, SASEGT. V was cut by 5 bases and J by 3 bases, with 14 bases left in between. The CDR3 covers 15 residues. CDR3: CASSQGWRGKNIQYF. The CDR3 DNA reads as TGTGCCAGCAGTCAAGGTTGGAGGGGCAAAAACATTCAGTACTTC.

As regards this clone: A read error may account for a junction end that differs from germline. The J gene is TRBJ2-3, the V gene TRBV7-7; 7 positions match TRBD2. Per germline, CDR1 SSHAT and CDR2 FNYEAQ (reference sequence). This CDR3 comprises 16 residues. This chain's CDR3 is CASSPHRGVRLDTQYF. The CDR3 DNA reads as TGTGCTAGCAGCCCCCATCGGGGGGTCAGGTTGGATACGCAGTATTTT. Filled out from reference TRBV7-7 and TRBJ2-3, the complete variable domain reads GAGVSQSPRYKVTKRGQDVTLRCDPISSHATLYWYQQALGQGPEFLTYFNYEAQPDKSGLPSDRFSAERPEGSISTLTIQRTEQRDSAMYRCASSPHRGVRLDTQYFGPGTRLTVL.

V gene TRBV6-5 combines with J gene TRBJ2-7; D unclear. V lost 4 bases and J 3 bases, leaving 4 bases between the germline ends. This CDR3 has 11 amino acids. The germline gives CDR1 MNHEY, CDR2 SVGAGI. As DNA, the CDR3 is TGTGCCAGCAGTTCCTACTACGAGCAGTACTTC. This codes for CASSSYYEQYF.

The CDR3 DNA reads TGTGCCAGCAGACCTACCGGGACAGGGCCAAATAATTCACCCCTCCACTTT. Its protein is CASRPTGTGPNNSPLHF. The rearrangement uses TRBV5-5 and TRBJ1-6; 9 bases are a match to TRBD1. The CDR3 contains 17 residues. CDR1 SGHKS and CDR2 YYEKEE come from the germline V gene (reference sequence). V dropped 5 bases and J dropped 5; count of bases not matched to a gene: 11.

This clone occurred a few times. The chain has TRBV4-3 and TRBJ2-7; maybe TRBD1 (7 bases). The CDR3 is 13 residues long. V was pared by 4 bases and J by 6 bases, with 13 bases between. CDR1 is LGHNA and CDR2 is YSLEER in the germline V gene. CDR3 in amino acids: CASSRGGQVEQYF. CDR3 nucleotides: TGCGCCAGCAGCCGGGGAGGACAGGTCGAGCAGTACTTC.

This clone has only a few counts. This chain joins TRBV6-1 and TRBJ2-1, with 7 bases identical to TRBD2. CDR1 MNHNS and CDR2 SASEGT come from the germline V gene. This CDR3 is 14 amino acids long. V was pared by 10 bases and J by 3 bases, with 9 bases of the junction left unmatched. For the CDR3, the DNA is TGTGCCACGCGGGGAGGGAGGTTCTACAATGAGCAGTTCTTC. It specifies CATRGGRFYNEQFF.

The chain has TRBV7-9 and TRBJ2-5; 10 bases align to TRBD2. The J call is in doubt because the DNA end fits TRBJ2-7 better. Germline assignment: CDR1 SEHNR and CDR2 FQNEAQ (reference sequence). The CDR3 runs to 14 residues. The CDR3 loop reads CASSNQGLAYEQYF. The CDR3 coding sequence is TGTGCCAGCAGCAACCAGGGACTAGCGTACGAGCAGTACTTC.

The chain has TRBV4-1 and TRBJ2-5; D remains unclear. From germline, CDR1 is MGHRA and CDR2 YSYEKL. Between the trimmed V and J ends, which lost 1 base and 4 bases, there was a span of 13 bases. This CDR3 is 15 amino acids long. CDR3: CASSQGLSLLETQYF. The DNA of the CDR3 is TGCGCCAGCAGCCAAGGACTGTCCTTATTAGAGACCCAGTACTTC.

The chain employs TRBV10-2 and TRBJ1-6; no clear D. Trimming removed 0 bases at V and 8 bases at J, with 17 bases between. CDR3 length: 17 residues. The germline CDR1 and CDR2 sequences are WSHSY and SAAADI. The CDR3 DNA follows: TGCGCCAGCAGTGAGTCCCTTTTTGGGAGTCGGGATTCACCCCTCCACTTT. It yields the protein CASSESLFGSRDSPLHF.

The rearrangement uses TRBV5-4 and TRBJ2-7, with D possibly TRBD1 on 6 matching bases. Trimming stripped 2 bases from V and 4 bases from J, with 10 bases between. CDR1 is SGHNT and CDR2 is YYREEE in the germline V gene (reference sequence). The CDR3 runs 13 residues. The CDR3 loop reads CASSFLGGYEQYF. The DNA of the CDR3 is TGTGCCAGCAGCTTTCTAGGGGGTTACGAGCAGTACTTC.

V and J are TRBV2 and TRBJ2-5; tentatively, D is TRBD1 (5 bases). Trimming took off 1 base at V and 0 bases at J, with 9 bases between the two ends. The CDR3 is 15 amino acids. In germline, CDR1 is SNHLY, CDR2 FYNNEI. CDR3 DNA sequence: TGTGCCAGCAGTGAAGGTGCAGGGAACCAAGAGACCCAGTACTTC. Translated: CASSEGAGNQETQYF.

The CDR3 DNA is TGCGCCAGCAGCCAAGCGACTAGCGGGGGCCGAGAGACCCAGTACTTC. This sequence encodes CASSQATSGGRETQYF. This chain uses TRBV4-3 with TRBJ2-5, with TRBD2 identical over 12 bases. The V and J ends lost 1 base and 4 bases, in that order; junction bases with no gene match: 4. Germline-derived CDR1 and CDR2 are LGHNA and YSLEER. The CDR3 covers 16 residues.

J is TRBJ1-5 and V is TRBV4-1; D unresolved. Germline CDR1 is MGHRA and CDR2 is YSYEKL. V lost 3 bases to trimming and J lost 4 bases, with 7 bases between them. The CDR3 spans 13 residues. The CDR3 nucleotides read TGCGCCAGCAGCCAGGGGAGGAATCAGCCCCAGCATTTT. It translates to CASSQGRNQPQHF.

The chain uses TRBV6-5 and TRBJ1-2; 9 nucleotides match TRBD1. The CDR3 consists of 15 residues. V gave up 5 bases and J gave up 4 bases; unmatched junction bases: 8. The germline CDR1 and CDR2 sequences are MNHEY and SVGAGI. The CDR3 sequence is CASSLRGQGIYGYTF. The CDR3 region has the DNA TGTGCCAGCAGTCTCCGAGGACAGGGGATCTATGGCTACACCTTC.